The 18 T cell receptor beta chains below come from one sample, sequenced in a study of blood T cell repertoires in COVID-19. Clones were sequenced by immunoSEQ multiplex PCR, and TCRdb holds only the in-frame ones, with some missing. The sample consists of more than 95,000 clones, roughly 90% of them appearing once. Sequenced: peripheral blood. The source of these receptors is a middle-aged man with acute or convalescent COVID-19.

This chain links TRBV5-1 with TRBJ2-1; a possible D gene is TRBD2 (6 bases). The germline V gene has CDR1 SGHRS and CDR2 YFSETQ. This CDR3 spans 16 amino acids. V lost 4 bases and J lost 1, with 15 bases in between. This CDR3 reads CASSGGLSSSYNEQFF. Here the CDR3 DNA reads TGCGCCAGCAGCGGGGGACTTAGCAGTTCCTACAATGAGCAGTTCTTC.

The J gene is TRBJ2-1, the V gene TRBV6-5; tentatively, D is TRBD1 (6 bases). The CDR3 covers 14 residues. Trimming stripped 6 bases from V and 6 bases from J, with 15 bases between. Germline CDR1 MNHEY, CDR2 SVGAGI. In DNA form, the CDR3 reads TGTGCCAGCAGGGAGACAGGTGCCGGCAATGAGCAGTTCTTC. Translating gives CASRETGAGNEQFF.

The V and J genes are TRBV5-4 and TRBJ2-7, with D possibly matching TRBD2 (5 bases). The CDR3 length is 14 residues. Germline V gene data show CDR1 as SGHNT and CDR2 as YYREEE (reference sequence). The V end was cut by 0 bases, the J end by 4 bases, with 11 bases between. CDR3 DNA sequence: TGTGCCAGCAGCTTGGACGGGGATTGGTACGAGCAGTACTTC. This gives the protein CASSLDGDWYEQYF.

J is TRBJ1-2 and V is TRBV3-1 (or the pseudogene TRBV3-2); D not certain. The germline gives CDR1 LGHDT, CDR2 YNNKEL (reference sequence). This CDR3 spans 14 amino acids. V lost 4 bases and J lost 1, with 10 bases in between. For the CDR3, the DNA is TGTGCCAGCAGCCTAGAACACGTTAACTATGGCTACACCTTC. Its protein product is CASSLEHVNYGYTF.

V usage is TRBV18 and J usage is TRBJ2-7; no clear D gene. Trimming removed 3 bases at V and 2 bases at J, with 8 bases between. This CDR3 comprises 13 residues. Germline V gives CDR1 KGHSH, CDR2 LQKENI. CDR3 loop: CASSPKLAYEQYF. The CDR3 coding sequence is TGTGCCAGCTCACCTAAACTGGCCTACGAGCAGTACTTC.

This chain joins TRBV18 and TRBJ1-1, with 7 bases fitting TRBD1. CDR3 size: 14 residues. The V segment lost 2 bases and the J segment 2 bases; nucleotides outside the gene matches: 2. Germline-derived CDR1 and CDR2 are KGHSH and LQKENI. Here the CDR3 reads CASSPGQANTEAFF. For the CDR3, the DNA is TGTGCCAGCTCACCAGGACAGGCAAACACTGAAGCTTTCTTT.

The rearrangement uses TRBV19 and TRBJ1-2; the D gene is possibly TRBD1 (5 bases). The CDR3 totals 15 residues. V was clipped by 3 bases and J by 8 bases, with 19 bases between them. CDR1 and CDR2 from the germline V gene are LNHDA and SQIVND (reference sequence). The CDR3 spells CASSIRWGSSWGYTF. The CDR3 DNA reads TGTGCCAGTAGTATTAGGTGGGGCAGCTCCTGGGGCTACACCTTC.

This clone was recorded only once. The chain employs TRBV6-5 and TRBJ2-1, with D maybe TRBD2 (6 bases). The germline V gene encodes CDR1 MNHEY and CDR2 SVGAGI. The CDR3 is made up of 16 amino acids. V lost 2 bases and J 10 bases, leaving 21 bases between the germline ends. Here the CDR3 reads CASSYDVGSHPREQFF. CDR3 DNA: TGTGCCAGCAGTTACGATGTCGGGAGCCACCCCCGGGAGCAGTTCTTC.

The chain links TRBV6-6 to TRBJ1-1; TRBD1 matches 8 bases. Germline CDR1 reads MNHNY; CDR2 reads SVGAGI (reference sequence). J was trimmed by 4 bases and V by 5 bases; bases with no gene match: 18. This CDR3 is 18 amino acids long. CDR3 nucleotide sequence: TGTGCCAGCAGTCGCAGAGTCAGGGGGCTGGGTCTGGGCACTGAAGCTTTCTTT. Its translation: CASSRRVRGLGLGTEAFF.

This clone came up once. The chain couples TRBV6-4 to TRBJ2-2; the match to TRBD1 covers 10 bases. The V segment lost 3 bases and the J segment 5 bases; nucleotides outside the gene matches: 3. The V gene's germline CDR1 is MRHNA and CDR2 SNTAGT. This CDR3 is 15 amino acids long. CDR3 nucleotides: TGTGCCAGCAGTGAACCGGGACAGGGGACCGGGGAGCTGTTTTTT. It codes for CASSEPGQGTGELFF.

V gene TRBV19 combines with J gene TRBJ1-5, with 7 bases identical to TRBD1. V lost 1 base to trimming and J lost 7 bases; unmatched junction nucleotides: 7. The CDR3 extends over 15 amino acids. CDR1 and CDR2 (germline): LNHDA, SQIVND (reference sequence). DNA for the CDR3: TGTGCCAGTAGTATAGGATTTTCACAGGGGCAGCCCCAGCATTTT. Its protein is CASSIGFSQGQPQHF. Complete variable domain (other parts from reference TRBV19 and TRBJ1-5): DGGITQSPKYLFRKEGQNVTLSCEQNLNHDAMYWYRQDPGQGLRLIYYSQIVNDFQKGDIAEGYSVSREKKESFPLTVTSAQKNPTAFYLCASSIGFSQGQPQHFGDGTRLSIL.

This chain connects TRBV2 to TRBJ1-6; a possible D gene is TRBD1 (5 bases). Germline V lookup: CDR1 SNHLY, CDR2 FYNNEI. This CDR3 comprises 15 residues. Between the trimmed V and J ends, which lost 7 bases and 5 bases, there was a span of 15 bases. The CDR3 region has the DNA TGTGCCAGCAAAGCGGCAGGAGGGGATAATTCACCCCTCCACTTT. Amino acids: CASKAAGGDNSPLHF.

The rearrangement uses TRBV18 and TRBJ1-3; perhaps TRBD1 as D (5 bases). From germline, CDR1 is KGHSH and CDR2 LQKENI. This CDR3 spans 15 amino acids. Trimming pared 3 bases from V and 7 bases from J, leaving 16 bases between. The CDR3 spells CASSPRDSRRNTIYF. CDR3 bases: TGTGCCAGCTCACCTCGAGACAGTCGGCGCAACACCATATATTTT.

This clone has only a few counts. The chain recombines TRBV25-1 with TRBJ2-1, with 7 bases matching TRBD2. The CDR3 contains 15 residues. The V segment lost 5 bases and the J segment 0 bases; nucleotides outside the gene matches: 4. CDR1 and CDR2 (germline): MGHDK, SYGVNS. As DNA, the CDR3 is TGTGCCAGCAGTAAAGCTAGCGGCTCCTACAATGAGCAGTTCTTC. It translates to CASSKASGSYNEQFF.

The gene calls are TRBV6-2 or TRBV6-3 and TRBJ2-7; 9 nucleotides agree with TRBD2. The J segment lost 0 bases and the V segment lost 4 bases, leaving 16 bases of the junction unmatched. The V gene's germline CDR1 is MNHEY and CDR2 SVGEGT. The CDR3 runs 19 residues. The CDR3 nucleotides read TGTGCCAGCAGTTTCCCCGAATTAGCGGGAGTATGGGACTCCTACGAGCAGTACTTC. Residues: CASSFPELAGVWDSYEQYF.

The rearrangement uses TRBV2 and TRBJ1-1; D uncertain. The CDR3 loop spans 11 amino acids. Trimming left V 5 bases short and J 3 bases short, with 4 bases between. Germline V gene data show CDR1 as SNHLY and CDR2 as FYNNEI. CDR3 nucleotides: TGTGCCAGCAGTCCTTACACTGAAGCTTTCTTT. Amino acid sequence: CASSPYTEAFF. Filled out from reference TRBV2 and TRBJ1-1, the complete variable domain reads EPEVTQTPSHQVTQMGQEVILRCVPISNHLYFYWYRQILGQKVEFLVSFYNNEISEKSEIFDDQFSVERPDGSNFTLKIRSTKLEDSAMYFCASSPYTEAFFGQGTRLTVV.

This chain uses TRBV7-9 with TRBJ1-1; perhaps TRBD1 as D (6 bases). This CDR3 is built from 15 residues. The ends were cut back, 4 bases at V and 4 bases at J, with 16 bases in the middle. Germline V lookup: CDR1 SEHNR, CDR2 FQNEAQ (reference sequence). In DNA form, the CDR3 reads TGTGCCAGCAGCTCTACAGGGCGGGTAGGCACTGAAGCTTTCTTT. This translates into CASSSTGRVGTEAFF.

The genes are TRBV5-6 and TRBJ1-6; 10 positions agree with TRBD1. The CDR3 spans 14 residues. Germline CDR1 reads SGHDT; CDR2 reads YYEEEE. V lost 2 bases and J lost 9; bases outside the gene matches: 2. In DNA, the CDR3 is TGTGCCAGCAGCTTCCGGACAGGGGGTTCACCCCTCCACTTT. It encodes CASSFRTGGSPLHF.